This T cell receptor beta chain was sequenced in a study of blood T cell repertoires in COVID-19. About the research overall: Researchers got acute and convalescent COVID-19 samples from the United States, Italy and Spain.

Germline V CDR1 and CDR2: SGDLS, YYNGEE. V shed 4 bases, J shed 8 bases, and the junction held 12 bases outside the gene matches. The CDR3 has 16 amino acids. The assay was immunoSEQ multiplex PCR, and TCRdb's table has in-frame clones only and misses some. The sample carries around 230,000 clones, 86% recorded once. The receptor was isolated from a man aged 30 to 39 who had recovered from COVID-19. Sequences were obtained from peripheral blood. The chain combines TRBV9 with TRBJ2-1; 10 bases map to TRBD2. CDR3 sequence: CASSFRGAGGRDEQFF. In DNA form, the CDR3 reads TGTGCCAGCAGCTTCCGTGGAGCGGGGGGGAGGGATGAGCAGTTCTTC.